Below are 16 T cell receptor beta chains sequenced from a single sample in a study of sequential checkpoint blockade in melanoma. Method: immunoSEQ multiplex PCR; TCRdb's copy keeps in-frame clones and lacks some. The table lists fewer than 6,500 clones, more than 45% of them singletons, with over 40% in the top ten. Treatment defined: randomized to nivolumab then ipilimumab (arm A) or the reverse (arm B). Sequencing was performed on CD8+ T cells sorted from blood (inferred from file names), taken from a patient given nivolumab and ipilimumab in sequence. The source is a human donor with melanoma.

CDR3 loop: CATTGYAVHEQFF. The CDR3 bases are TGTGCCACCACAGGGTATGCCGTCCATGAGCAGTTCTTC. This chain links TRBV19 with TRBJ2-1, with D possibly matching TRBD1 (6 bases). V shed 10 bases and J shed 8 bases, with 18 bases lying between them. CDR3 size: 13 residues. From germline, CDR1 is LNHDA and CDR2 SQIVND (reference sequence).

This clone was observed a handful of times. V is TRBV7-6 and J is TRBJ1-3, with D uncertain. CDR3 length equals 14 residues. Germline loops: CDR1 SGHVS, CDR2 FNYEAQ. Trimming removed 1 base from V and 3 bases from J, with 7 bases in between. In DNA, the CDR3 is TGTGCCAGCAGCTTAGAAGCTGATGGAAACACCATATATTTT. Translating gives CASSLEADGNTIYF.

In regard to this clone: One end of the junction varies from germline; a read error may be responsible. The gene calls are TRBV7-9 and TRBJ2-6, with 7 bases identical to TRBD1. CDR3 length: 17 amino acids. Germline CDR1 SEHNR, CDR2 FQNEAQ (reference sequence). The chain's CDR3 is CASSQDPGGSGANVLTF. The CDR3 DNA reads as TGCGCCAGCAGCCAAGATCCAGGGGGCTCTGGGGCCAACGTCCTGACTTTC. The whole variable domain, filled in from reference TRBV7-9 and TRBJ2-6, reads DTGVSQNPRHKITKRGQNVTFRCDPISEHNRLYWYRQTLGQGPEFLTYFQNEAQLEKSRLLSDRFSAERPKGSFSTLEIQRTEQGDSAMYLCASSQDPGGSGANVLTFGAGSRLTVL.

The chain links TRBV6-4 to TRBJ1-6; 9 bases are a match to TRBD1. Germline assignment: CDR1 MRHNA and CDR2 SNTAGT. This CDR3 is 16 amino acids long. Trimming cost V 0 bases and J 7 bases; bases outside gene matches: 4. The CDR3 nucleotides read TGTGCCAGCAGTGACTCCCCGGACAGGGGAAATTCACCCCTCCACTTT. It translates to CASSDSPDRGNSPLHF.

The chain carries TRBV27 and TRBJ2-7, with 7 bases lining up with TRBD2. The ends lost 2 bases at V and 2 bases at J; junction bases unmatched: 3. Germline V gives CDR1 MNHEY, CDR2 SMNVEV (reference sequence). CDR3 length: 14 residues. CDR3: CASSLGGGPYEQYF. The DNA of the CDR3 is TGTGCCAGCAGTTTAGGGGGAGGGCCCTACGAGCAGTACTTC.

This clone rates as medium-sized. The rearrangement joins TRBV19 to TRBJ1-1, with TRBD1 identical over 9 bases. Trimming took 2 bases from V and 3 from J; bases not matched to a gene: 1. The length of the CDR3 is 14 residues. Germline lookup yields CDR1 LNHDA and CDR2 SQIVND (reference sequence). CDR3 DNA sequence: TGTGCCAGTAGTATAACAGGGGGCTACACTGAAGCTTTCTTT. Protein sequence: CASSITGGYTEAFF. Full variable domain (outside the CDR3, taken from reference TRBV19 and TRBJ1-1): DGGITQSPKYLFRKEGQNVTLSCEQNLNHDAMYWYRQDPGQGLRLIYYSQIVNDFQKGDIAEGYSVSREKKESFPLTVTSAQKNPTAFYLCASSITGGYTEAFFGQGTRLTVV.

This clone was seen a few times. The chain is built from TRBV9 and TRBJ2-5; 7 bases agree with TRBD1. The CDR3 extends over 14 amino acids. V dropped 4 bases and J dropped 2; count of bases not matched to a gene: 5. Germline CDR1 SGDLS, CDR2 YYNGEE. CDR3 residues: CASSWTGQQETQYF. In DNA form, the CDR3 reads TGTGCCAGCAGCTGGACGGGACAGCAAGAGACCCAGTACTTC.

Notes on this clone: Here the CDR3 omits its conserved ending phenylalanine or tryptophan, so a read error is the likely source. The rearrangement uses TRBV27 and TRBJ1-6; 7 bases line up with TRBD1. Germline CDR1 MNHEY, CDR2 SMNVEV (reference sequence). The ends lost 8 bases at V and 5 bases at J; junction bases unmatched: 9. The CDR3 has 15 residues. The CDR3 loop reads CASSDRQGNNSPLHL. CDR3 coding DNA: TGTGCCAGCTCGGACCGACAGGGTAATAATTCACCCCTCCACCTT.

The V gene is TRBV27, the J gene TRBJ2-1; 8 bases are shared with TRBD1. The V gene's germline CDR1 is MNHEY and CDR2 SMNVEV (reference sequence). CDR3 length: 15 residues. J lost 7 bases, V lost 4 bases, and 9 bases had no gene match. The CDR3 is CASSWDRPAGNEQFF. CDR3 DNA: TGTGCCAGCAGTTGGGACAGGCCGGCTGGGAATGAGCAGTTCTTC.

The chain uses TRBV4-3 and TRBJ1-6; D unresolved. This CDR3 region has 13 residues. V was cut by 3 bases and J by 10 bases, with 10 bases left in between. Germline V CDR1 and CDR2: LGHNA, YSLEER. In DNA form, the CDR3 reads TGCGCCAGCAGCCACCTCGCACTGTCACCCCTCCACTTT. Residues: CASSHLALSPLHF.

This clone was seen a handful of times. The chain combines TRBV7-6 with TRBJ2-5; TRBD2 aligns across 11 bases. The germline gives CDR1 SGHVS, CDR2 FNYEAQ. J gave up 5 bases and V 6 bases, and 8 bases lay outside the gene matches. The CDR3 is 15 residues long. CDR3 DNA sequence: TGTGCCAGCAGTTCTAGCGGGGGGTCCAAGGAGACCCAGTACTTC. Translation: CASSSSGGSKETQYF. Full variable domain (outside the CDR3, taken from reference TRBV7-6 and TRBJ2-5): GAGVSQSPRYKVTKRGQDVALRCDPISGHVSLYWYRQALGQGPEFLTYFNYEAQQDKSGLPNDRFSAERPEGSISTLTIQRTEQRDSAMYRCASSSSGGSKETQYFGPGTRLLVL.

V and J are TRBV6-1 and TRBJ2-7, with D possibly TRBD2 on 5 matching bases. Germline lookup yields CDR1 MNHNS and CDR2 SASEGT. V was pared by 8 bases and J by 7 bases, with 9 bases between. The length of the CDR3 is 10 residues. In DNA form, the CDR3 reads TGTGCCAGCCTCGGCGGGGAGCAGTACTTC. This translates into CASLGGEQYF.

This clone is labeled medium-sized. J is TRBJ2-5 and V is TRBV7-2, with a weak D call TRBD1 (6 bases). Germline V gene lookup returns CDR1 SGHTA and CDR2 FQGNSA. This CDR3 is built from 12 residues. Trimming stripped 5 bases from V and 7 bases from J, with 11 bases between. The CDR3 coding sequence is TGTGCCAGCAGCCCGGACAGCGGGACCCAGTACTTC. It encodes CASSPDSGTQYF.

The J gene is TRBJ2-1, the V gene TRBV12-2; no DNA check was done on the table's D call, TRBD2. TRBV12-2 is a pseudogene segment. The CDR3 is 15 amino acids. The CDR3 nucleotides are TGTGCAAGTCGCCTTAGACTAGCGGGGGGAGGTGAGCAGTTCTTC. This encodes CASRLRLAGGGEQFF.

In nucleotides, the CDR3 is TGTGCCAGCAGCTGGACAGGTTCAAACTATGGCTACACCTTC. Protein product: CASSWTGSNYGYTF. V usage is TRBV5-6 and J usage is TRBJ1-2, with 7 bases that match TRBD1. Germline CDR1 is SGHDT and CDR2 is YYEEEE. The CDR3 covers 14 residues. Trimming took 3 bases from V and 2 from J; bases not matched to a gene: 4.

The gene calls are TRBV27 and TRBJ2-5; tentatively, D is TRBD2 (5 bases). The J call may not be correct, given that the DNA end is closer to TRBJ2-7. This CDR3 region has 14 residues. Germline-derived CDR1 and CDR2 are MNHEY and SMNVEV (reference sequence). The CDR3 nucleotides read TGTGCCAGCAGATACGGGCTAGCCCCCCACGAGCAGTACTTC. This translates into CASRYGLAPHEQYF.